The source of this T cell receptor beta chain is a study of early stage breast cancer tumors. Study information: Most invasive tumors, about 75% of the 16, were ER+/PR+/HER2-.

As to this clone: Its antigen remains unknown.

The CDR3 has 13 amino acids. Trimming took off 5 bases at V and 3 bases at J, with 7 bases between the two ends. Germline loops: CDR1 SEHNR, CDR2 FQNEAQ (reference sequence). General study findings and limits: Enriched TCRB sequences shared across patients were mostly commonly generated sequences.

Method: immunoSEQ multiplex PCR; TCRdb's copy keeps in-frame clones and lacks some. The table has around 31,000 clones, roughly 81% seen once. This receptor was taken from a person aged 35-49 years with breast cancer. J is TRBJ2-2 and V is TRBV7-9; D perhaps matches TRBD1 (5 bases). The specimen was blood. CDR3 in DNA: TGTGCCAGCAGCGTACAGGACACCGGGGAGCTGTTTTTT. It specifies CASSVQDTGELFF. The full variable domain, rest sourced from reference TRBV7-9 and TRBJ2-2, is DTGVSQNPRHKITKRGQNVTFRCDPISEHNRLYWYRQTLGQGPEFLTYFQNEAQLEKSRLLSDRFSAERPKGSFSTLEIQRTEQGDSAMYLCASSVQDTGELFFGEGSRLTVL.